This paragraph reports one TCR beta chain. In germline, CDR1 is LGHNA, CDR2 YNFKEQ. The CDR3 contains 16 residues. V lost 1 base, J lost 2 bases, and 12 bases lay in between. Authors' processing steps: Researchers report that nucleated cell counts were estimated from reference gene primer amplification. Repertoires were generated with immunoSEQ multiplex PCR, while TCRdb's copy carries only in-frame clones and drops some. V and J calls and clone size are copied from that table; D and trimming were computed from the DNA. Of 15,000 to 20,000 clones listed, roughly 89% are singletons. These data are taken from a study of blood T cell repertoires in COVID-19. Across the whole study: The United States, Italy and Spain supplied acute and convalescent COVID-19 samples. T cells, B-cell-depleted T cells, or PBMCs supplied cDNA or gDNA.

The clonotype comes from a human donor in a cohort sampled during active COVID-19. The chain uses TRBV4-2 and TRBJ2-4; D possibly corresponds to TRBD1 (6 bases). Specimen: peripheral blood. CDR3 loop: CASSQAPTGPKNIQYF. DNA of the CDR3: TGTGCCAGCAGCCAAGCCCCCACAGGGCCCAAAAACATTCAGTACTTC.